This entry lists 3 T cell receptor beta chains sequenced from one sample in a study of T cells in localized non-small cell lung cancer. Assay: immunoSEQ multiplex PCR; the TCRdb copy retains only in-frame clones and omits some. Here the sample spans roughly 1,700 clones, about a third being singletons. The material sequenced was normal lung tissue next to the tumor, taken before any cancer treatment. These receptors were collected from an older female donor with stage II squamous cell lung carcinoma.

This rearrangement joins TRBV28 to TRBJ1-5; D gene unclear. This CDR3 is 14 amino acids long. Trimming left V 6 bases short and J 3 bases short, with 12 bases between. Germline values: CDR1 MDHEN, CDR2 SYDVKM. CDR3 region: CASSSGPDNQPQHF. CDR3 coding DNA: TGTGCCAGCAGCTCCGGGCCAGACAATCAGCCCCAGCATTTT.

This rearrangement joins TRBV19 to TRBJ1-4, with 9 nucleotides matching TRBD1. J was trimmed by 8 bases and V by 3 bases; bases with no gene match: 7. Germline CDR1 LNHDA, CDR2 SQIVND (reference sequence). The CDR3 has 15 amino acids. The CDR3 nucleotides read TGTGCCAGTAGTATGCTGACAGGGGGAGGCGAAAAACTGTTTTTT. It translates to CASSMLTGGGEKLFF.

The V and J genes are TRBV19 and TRBJ2-7, with 7 bases matching TRBD2. Losses at the gene ends were 5 bases for V and 3 bases for J; bases not matched to a gene: 1. CDR3 length: 12 residues. Per the germline V gene, CDR1 is LNHDA and CDR2 is SQIVND (reference sequence). The CDR3 protein is CASSGGDYEQYF. The CDR3 DNA follows: TGTGCCAGTAGTGGGGGGGACTACGAGCAGTACTTC.